This note documents a single T cell receptor (beta chain) sequence. In its sample, this clonotype was seen a few times. Its cognate antigen has yet to be identified. Base qualities are not at hand, and no much larger clone is one base apart. V is pared back by 4 bases and J by 5 bases, with 15 bases lying between the germline termini. The CDR3 spans 14 residues, from the cysteine through the phenylalanine. The sequence is cut down to CDR3 DNA, 42 bases in frame from base 1. CDR1 is given as MNHEY and CDR2 as SMNVEV, both from the germline V gene (reference sequence). These data originate in a study of type 1 regulatory T cells (dated by TCRdb to about 2021). Study-level background: An in vitro protocol by which a Tr1-enriched, alloantigen-specific CD4 T cell product named T-allo10 was generated was characterized in the study. T-allo10 was under clinical evaluation in patients with hematological malignancies receiving allogeneic hematopoietic stem cell transplantation. On the study overall, not on this receptor specifically: Tr1 cells showed a more restricted TCR repertoire than non-Tr1 cells, which the study interpreted as alloantigen-induced clonal expansion.

Sequencer: Illumina MiSeq. Using fastp trimming at Q25 and MiXCR clonotype assembly, TCRdb reanalyzed the public sequencing data and kept in-frame beta chains. Under each unique CDR3 protein, matching rows form one entry showing the most common genes and DNA. In all, the sample holds roughly 62,000 distinct CDR3 sequences, and 62% of those were seen once. Clones ranked in the top ten supply approximately 1.8% of the sample. The receptor was isolated from a human donor in good health. The specimen was cultured non-Tr1 T cells, either the whole culture or a sorted T cell fraction (not recorded which). The cell subset or site label here, explained by the study, means: non-Tr1 population from the T-allo10 product. The chain uses TRBV27 and TRBJ2-7; no D segment can be confidently identified. The CDR3 reads as follows: CASSSLPTPHEQYF. The DNA reads TGTGCCAGCAGTTCACTTCCTACCCCACACGAGCAGTACTTC.